A single sample gave rise to the 31 T cell receptor beta chains below, sequenced in a study of human T cells and chemical hapten exposure. TCRdb re-called the RACE reads with MiXCR, one entry per CDR3 protein. The sample consists of 180,000 or so distinct CDR3 sequences, more than 25% of them appearing once. Described time point: pre-sensitization, week 0. The treatment: therapeutic diphenylcyclopropenone sensitization with weekly scalp DPC. The sequenced sample was whole blood, obtained in connection with sensitization to the hapten diphenylcyclopropenone (DPC). These receptors came from a woman younger than 45 with alopecia areata. Some clones in this sample may be carry-over from other donors' samples.

This clonotype was observed a few times. V gene TRBV20-1 combines with J gene TRBJ2-7; tentatively, D is TRBD1 (5 bases). V was trimmed by 0 bases and J by 2 bases, leaving 11 bases between them. This CDR3 comprises 14 residues. Germline CDR1 and CDR2: DFQATT and SNEGSKA (reference sequence). The CDR3: CSARDDSLPYEQYF. CDR3 nucleotide sequence: TGCAGTGCTAGAGACGACAGTCTCCCCTACGAGCAGTACTTC.

The chain has TRBV6-1 and TRBJ1-6; D remains unclear. Between the trimmed V and J ends, which lost 3 bases and 9 bases, there was a span of 15 bases. The CDR3 loop spans 15 amino acids. CDR1 is MNHNS and CDR2 is SASEGT in the germline V gene. The CDR3 bases are TGTGCCAGCAGTGAGGGAACCTCCAAGAGTTCACCCCTCCACTTT. It specifies CASSEGTSKSSPLHF.

This clonotype was counted only a few times. The chain recombines TRBV29-1 with TRBJ2-1, with D possibly being TRBD2 (5 bases). V lost 1 base and J 12 bases, leaving 16 bases between the germline ends. Germline V CDR1 and CDR2: SQVTM, ANQGSEA. The CDR3 loop spans 13 amino acids. CDR3 sequence: CSVEGVRASRQFF. The CDR3 DNA is TGCAGCGTTGAAGGAGTGAGGGCTAGCAGGCAGTTCTTC.

J is TRBJ2-7 and V is TRBV6-5, with 8 nucleotides matching TRBD1. Germline CDR1 MNHEY, CDR2 SVGAGI. V dropped 6 bases and J dropped 5; count of bases not matched to a gene: 6. The CDR3 length is 13 residues. This CDR3 is CASSQGAKNEQYF. CDR3 nucleotides: TGTGCCAGCAGCCAGGGGGCGAAGAACGAGCAGTACTTC.

The chain joins TRBV2 to TRBJ1-1; no reliable D call. V was cut by 8 bases and J by 2 bases, with 9 bases left in between. Germline CDR1 is SNHLY and CDR2 is FYNNEI. This CDR3 has 12 amino acids. As DNA, the CDR3 is TGTGCCAGCGAGAGGGTTAACACTGAAGCTTTCTTT. It specifies CASERVNTEAFF. Filled out from reference TRBV2 and TRBJ1-1, the complete variable domain reads EPEVTQTPSHQVTQMGQEVILRCVPISNHLYFYWYRQILGQKVEFLVSFYNNEISEKSEIFDDQFSVERPDGSNFTLKIRSTKLEDSAMYFCASERVNTEAFFGQGTRLTVV.

The chain is built from TRBV28 and TRBJ1-5; D uncertain. CDR1 is MDHEN, CDR2 SYDVKM, per germline. The V end was cut by 1 base, the J end by 7 bases, with 11 bases between. The CDR3 is 14 residues long. The CDR3 bases are TGTGCCAGCAGTTTATCCGGGGTCCGACAGCCCCAGCATTTT. Encoded protein: CASSLSGVRQPQHF.

The chain employs TRBV5-6 and TRBJ2-7, with TRBD1 matching 12 bases. Germline V lookup: CDR1 SGHDT, CDR2 YYEEEE. This CDR3 region has 16 residues. The trim removed 0 bases at V and 2 bases at J, leaving 3 bases unmatched. The CDR3, as DNA: TGTGCCAGCAGCTTGGGGGGACAGGGGGCGACCTACGAGCAGTACTTC. Translated, it gives CASSLGGQGATYEQYF.

The chain is built from TRBV20-1 and TRBJ2-3; either TRBD1 or TRBD2 may supply D (5 bases each). The V gene lost 5 bases and the J gene lost 3 bases, with 15 bases spanning the gap. This CDR3 is 14 amino acids long. CDR1 and CDR2 from the germline V gene are DFQATT and SNEGSKA (reference sequence). The CDR3 region is CSAGDHGATDTQYF. The CDR3 DNA is TGCAGTGCTGGGGACCACGGGGCGACAGATACGCAGTATTTT.

This clonotype has more than one count but fewer than ten. The V call is TRBV28, the J call TRBJ2-2; perhaps TRBD2 as D (6 bases). There are 17 residues in the CDR3. CDR1 is MDHEN, CDR2 SYDVKM, per germline. V was shortened by 6 bases and J by 5 bases, with 22 bases between the two germline ends. CDR3 residues: CASSPSTLARNTGELFF. The CDR3 DNA follows: TGTGCCAGCAGCCCGAGCACTCTAGCGCGGAATACCGGGGAGCTGTTTTTT.

The V gene is TRBV29-1, the J gene TRBJ2-2; D uncertain. Germline CDR1 reads SQVTM; CDR2 reads ANQGSEA. The V and J ends lost 3 bases and 2 bases respectively, with 13 bases between them. The CDR3 spans 15 residues. In nucleotides, the CDR3 is TGCAGCGTTGACCAATCCCCCGGTAACACCGGGGAGCTGTTTTTT. Amino acid sequence: CSVDQSPGNTGELFF.

This chain uses TRBV6-5 with TRBJ1-5, with D perhaps matching TRBD1 (6 bases). The length of the CDR3 is 15 residues. Looked up from germline, CDR1 is MNHEY and CDR2 is SVGAGI. The germline V and J ends were trimmed by 6 bases and 4 bases, with 16 bases remaining between them. CDR3 loop: CASSPTGGQNQPQHF. The DNA for the CDR3 is TGTGCCAGCAGCCCAACGGGGGGGCAGAATCAGCCCCAGCATTTT.

This clonotype occurred once. V gene TRBV4-1 combines with J gene TRBJ1-5; D call uncertain. The germline V gene has CDR1 MGHRA and CDR2 YSYEKL. CDR3 length: 13 amino acids. Trimming took off 2 bases at V and 5 bases at J, with 7 bases between the two ends. The DNA of the CDR3 is TGCGCCAGCAGCCAAATGTCGGATCAGCCCCAGCATTTT. Its protein is CASSQMSDQPQHF.

V usage is TRBV5-1 and J usage is TRBJ2-2, with D perhaps TRBD1 (5 bases). Trimming took 3 bases from V and 3 from J, leaving 12 bases between them. In germline, CDR1 is SGHRS, CDR2 YFSETQ. The CDR3 runs to 15 residues. CDR3 nucleotides: TGCGCCAGCAGCTGGCAGGGATCTGACACCGGGGAGCTGTTTTTT. As protein: CASSWQGSDTGELFF.

This chain connects TRBV29-1 to TRBJ1-1; D unresolved. The CDR3 is 10 residues long. Germline lookup yields CDR1 SQVTM and CDR2 ANQGSEA. Trimming removed 7 bases from V and 3 bases from J, with 6 bases in between. CDR3 region: CSGGHTEAFF. CDR3 nucleotide sequence: TGCAGCGGCGGACACACTGAAGCTTTCTTT.

This rearrangement joins TRBV19 to TRBJ2-7; 8 nucleotides align to TRBD1. CDR1 LNHDA and CDR2 SQIVND come from the germline V gene (reference sequence). This CDR3 region has 15 residues. With 1 base clipped from V and 3 bases from J, the junction kept 5 bases outside the gene matches. For the CDR3, the DNA is TGTGCCAGTAGTATAGGTGGACAGGGAAGCTACGAGCAGTACTTC. Translating it yields CASSIGGQGSYEQYF.

This clonotype came up a few times. This rearrangement joins TRBV5-4 to TRBJ2-1, with a tentative D call TRBD1 (7 bases). This CDR3 comprises 15 residues. Germline V gene data show CDR1 as SGHNT and CDR2 as YYREEE (reference sequence). The V end lost 7 bases, the J end lost 5 bases, and 19 bases lay between the germline ends. The CDR3 spells CASGRKGAVDNEQFF. CDR3 nucleotide sequence: TGTGCCAGCGGGAGGAAGGGGGCTGTAGACAATGAGCAGTTCTTC.

This clonotype has only a few counts. The CDR3 sequence is CASSYSTGVDEKLFF. The CDR3 nucleotides are TGTGCCAGCAGTTACAGTACCGGGGTGGATGAAAAACTGTTTTTT. The chain joins TRBV6-5 to TRBJ1-4; D unresolved. The V gene's germline CDR1 is MNHEY and CDR2 SVGAGI. Trimming shortened V by 2 bases and J by 6 bases, and 13 bases separated the two germline ends. The CDR3 is made up of 15 amino acids.

A few counts support this clonotype. In DNA, the CDR3 is TGTGCCAGCAGCAGACGACAGGGGGCAGGAGGCGAGCAGTACTTC. Amino acids: CASSRRQGAGGEQYF. This chain uses TRBV7-2 with TRBJ2-7; TRBD1 aligns across 10 bases. The length of the CDR3 is 15 residues. The germline V gene encodes CDR1 SGHTA and CDR2 FQGNSA. J was trimmed by 6 bases and V by 5 bases; bases with no gene match: 10.

This clonotype turned up a few times. The CDR3 here is CASSYSSSGRGIDTQYF. CDR3 sequence (DNA): TGTGCCAGCAGTTACTCGTCTAGCGGGAGAGGTATAGATACGCAGTATTTT. The chain joins TRBV6-2 or TRBV6-3 to TRBJ2-3; 10 bases are shared with TRBD2. V lost 0 bases to trimming and J lost 5 bases; unmatched junction nucleotides: 8. This CDR3 comprises 17 residues. Germline-derived CDR1 and CDR2 are MNHEY and SVGEGT.

This clonotype has only a few counts. This chain joins TRBV18 and TRBJ1-5; 10 positions agree with TRBD1. Germline assignment: CDR1 KGHSH and CDR2 LQKENI. This CDR3 comprises 15 residues. V lost 4 bases to trimming and J lost 2 bases; unmatched junction nucleotides: 2. CDR3 bases: TGTGCCAGCTCACGGGACAGGGGTGGCAATCAGCCCCAGCATTTT. Its translation is CASSRDRGGNQPQHF.

This sequence joins TRBV11-3 and TRBJ2-4; 8 bases are shared with TRBD1. There are 13 residues in the CDR3. J lost 7 bases, V lost 6 bases, and 5 bases had no gene match. In germline, CDR1 is SGHNT, CDR2 YENEEA. CDR3 residues: CASRGNRGNIQYF. CDR3 in DNA: TGTGCCAGCAGGGGCAACAGGGGGAACATTCAGTACTTC.

The rearrangement uses TRBV20-1 and TRBJ1-1; D may be TRBD1 (6 bases). Germline V lookup: CDR1 DFQATT, CDR2 SNEGSKA (reference sequence). The CDR3 spans 13 residues. Trimming shortened V by 5 bases and J by 4 bases, and 14 bases separated the two germline ends. The CDR3 nucleotides read TGCAGTGCTGGCAGACAGGTGGGCACTGAAGCTTTCTTT. Translating gives CSAGRQVGTEAFF.

This clonotype occurred a few times. The chain carries TRBV28 and TRBJ1-1; D may be TRBD1 (5 bases). The V and J ends lost 5 bases and 4 bases respectively, with 14 bases between them. CDR3 length: 14 residues. Germline V gene data show CDR1 as MDHEN and CDR2 as SYDVKM. CDR3 protein: CASSVLVGVTEAFF. CDR3 in DNA: TGTGCCAGCAGTGTCCTGGTGGGGGTCACTGAAGCTTTCTTT.

The chain uses TRBV5-1 and TRBJ2-1; no clear D. V gave up 0 bases and J gave up 9 bases, with 10 bases separating them. Germline V gene sequence: CDR1 SGHRS, CDR2 YFSETQ. The CDR3 sequence is 13 residues long. The CDR3, as DNA: TGCGCCAGCAGCTTGGACCCAACGGCTGAGCAGTTCTTC. Its protein product is CASSLDPTAEQFF.

This clonotype appeared many times. The genes are TRBV9 and TRBJ2-1, with 7 bases aligning to TRBD1. The trim removed 1 base at V and 3 bases at J, leaving 7 bases unmatched. CDR1 is SGDLS, CDR2 YYNGEE, per germline. The CDR3 has 16 residues. Written as DNA, the CDR3 is TGTGCCAGCAGCGTATACCGGGACAGAGACTACAATGAGCAGTTCTTC. As protein: CASSVYRDRDYNEQFF.

The chain joins TRBV28 to TRBJ1-2; D unclear. Trimming took off 8 bases at V and 7 bases at J, with 14 bases between the two ends. The CDR3 sequence is 12 residues long. Per germline, CDR1 MDHEN and CDR2 SYDVKM. The CDR3 DNA reads as TGTGCCAGCGGGTTGTGGTTGACTGGCTACACCTTC. It is translated as CASGLWLTGYTF.

This clonotype was observed a few times. The chain carries TRBV7-2 and TRBJ1-6; TRBD1 is a possible D gene (5 bases). This CDR3 has 16 residues. Looked up from germline, CDR1 is SGHTA and CDR2 is FQGNSA. Trimming left V 1 base short and J 2 bases short, with 9 bases between. The CDR3 DNA is TGTGCCAGCAGCTTAGGGTCAGGGACCTATAATTCACCCCTCCACTTT. Translation gives CASSLGSGTYNSPLHF.

This chain connects TRBV9 to TRBJ2-1; a weak D match, TRBD2 (7 bases). CDR1 and CDR2 from the germline V gene are SGDLS and YYNGEE. The CDR3 is 14 amino acids. Trimming stripped 3 bases from V and 7 bases from J, with 14 bases between. The CDR3 coding sequence is TGTGCCAGCAGCGAGGGTGGGGGGGCGAATGAGCAGTTCTTC. Amino acids: CASSEGGGANEQFF.

There are a few counts of this clonotype. The chain combines TRBV12-3 or TRBV12-4 with TRBJ2-4; TRBD1 matches 8 bases. The length of the CDR3 is 17 residues. J gave up 0 bases and V 2 bases, and 6 bases lay outside the gene matches. For the CDR3, the DNA is TGTGCCAGCAGTTTATCCGGACAGGGCCTAGCCAAAAACATTCAGTACTTC. This sequence encodes CASSLSGQGLAKNIQYF.

The J gene is TRBJ1-5, the V gene TRBV28, with TRBD1 matching over 7 bases. V lost 6 bases and J lost 6; bases outside the gene matches: 8. This CDR3 comprises 14 residues. Germline lookup yields CDR1 MDHEN and CDR2 SYDVKM. Written as DNA, the CDR3 is TGTGCCAGCAGACGAGACAGGGAGGGTCAGCCCCAGCATTTT. This gives the protein CASRRDREGQPQHF.

The CDR3 region has the DNA TGTGCCAGCAGCTTAGGGCTAGCGGGAGGAATCAACACCGGGGAGCTGTTTTTT. Protein: CASSLGLAGGINTGELFF. The chain employs TRBV7-6 and TRBJ2-2, with TRBD2 matching 11 bases. The CDR3 loop spans 18 amino acids. V was clipped by 1 base and J by 2 bases; unmatched bases: 6. Looked up from germline, CDR1 is SGHVS and CDR2 is FNYEAQ. Full variable domain (remainder filled in from reference TRBV7-6 and TRBJ2-2): GAGVSQSPRYKVTKRGQDVALRCDPISGHVSLYWYRQALGQGPEFLTYFNYEAQQDKSGLPNDRFSAERPEGSISTLTIQRTEQRDSAMYRCASSLGLAGGINTGELFFGEGSRLTVL.